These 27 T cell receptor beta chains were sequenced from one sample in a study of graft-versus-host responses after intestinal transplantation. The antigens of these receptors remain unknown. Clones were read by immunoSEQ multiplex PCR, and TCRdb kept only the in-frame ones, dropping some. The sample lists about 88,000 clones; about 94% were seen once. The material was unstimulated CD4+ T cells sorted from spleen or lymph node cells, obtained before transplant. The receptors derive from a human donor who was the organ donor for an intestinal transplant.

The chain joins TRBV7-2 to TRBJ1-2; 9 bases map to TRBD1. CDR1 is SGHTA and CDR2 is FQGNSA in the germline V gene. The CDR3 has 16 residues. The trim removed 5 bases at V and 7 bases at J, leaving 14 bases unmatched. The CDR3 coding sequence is TGTGCCAGCAGCCCGGGGACAGGGCTTCGTAGTGGTGGCTACACCTTC. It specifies CASSPGTGLRSGGYTF.

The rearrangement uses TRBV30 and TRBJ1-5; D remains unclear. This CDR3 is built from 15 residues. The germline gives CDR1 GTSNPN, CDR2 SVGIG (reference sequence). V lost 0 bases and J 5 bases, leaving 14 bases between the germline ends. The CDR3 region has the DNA TGTGCCTGGAGTGTCTTCACAGACATGCATCAGCCCCAGCATTTT. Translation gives CAWSVFTDMHQPQHF.

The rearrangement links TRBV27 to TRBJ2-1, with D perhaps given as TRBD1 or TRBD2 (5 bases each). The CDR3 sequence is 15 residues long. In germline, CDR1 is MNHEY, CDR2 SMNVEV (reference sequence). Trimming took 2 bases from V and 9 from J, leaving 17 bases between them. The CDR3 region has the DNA TGTGCCAGCAGTTTACTAATGGGGAATGGGGGTGAGCAGTTCTTC. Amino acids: CASSLLMGNGGEQFF.

DNA for the CDR3: TGTGCCAGCAGCTTCGGGTTTGTAGGGGGTGGAGAGACCCAGTACTTC. Protein product: CASSFGFVGGGETQYF. The chain carries TRBV7-9 and TRBJ2-5; possible D gene TRBD1, 6 bases. The CDR3 contains 16 residues. Between the trimmed V and J ends, which lost 3 bases and 4 bases, there was a span of 18 bases. Germline V gene sequence: CDR1 SEHNR, CDR2 FQNEAQ (reference sequence).

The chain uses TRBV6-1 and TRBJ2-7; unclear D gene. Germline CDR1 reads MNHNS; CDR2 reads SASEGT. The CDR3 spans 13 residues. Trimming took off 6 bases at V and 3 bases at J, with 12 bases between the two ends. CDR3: CASRELDGYEQYF. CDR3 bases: TGTGCCAGCAGAGAGCTGGACGGCTACGAGCAGTACTTC.

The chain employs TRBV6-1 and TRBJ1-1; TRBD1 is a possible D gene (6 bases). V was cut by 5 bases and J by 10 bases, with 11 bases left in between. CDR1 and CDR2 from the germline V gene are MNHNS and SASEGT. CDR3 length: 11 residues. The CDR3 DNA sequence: TGTGCCAGCAGTTACGAGGGGGGAGCTTTCTTT. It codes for CASSYEGGAFF.

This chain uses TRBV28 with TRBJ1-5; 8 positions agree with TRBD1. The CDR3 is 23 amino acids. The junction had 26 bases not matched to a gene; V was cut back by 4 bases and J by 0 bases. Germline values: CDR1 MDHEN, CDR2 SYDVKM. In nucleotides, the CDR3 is TGTGCCAGCAGTTCTTCCCTTGTTGGGTCGTGGACAGGGTCAGGATCTAGCAATCAGCCCCAGCATTTT. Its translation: CASSSSLVGSWTGSGSSNQPQHF.

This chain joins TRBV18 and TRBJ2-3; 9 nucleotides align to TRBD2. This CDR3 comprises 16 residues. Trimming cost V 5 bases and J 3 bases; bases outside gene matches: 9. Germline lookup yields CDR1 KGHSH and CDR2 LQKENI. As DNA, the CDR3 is TGTGCCAGCTCAGATTACCAGCGGGGGGTTACAGATACGCAGTATTTT. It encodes CASSDYQRGVTDTQYF.

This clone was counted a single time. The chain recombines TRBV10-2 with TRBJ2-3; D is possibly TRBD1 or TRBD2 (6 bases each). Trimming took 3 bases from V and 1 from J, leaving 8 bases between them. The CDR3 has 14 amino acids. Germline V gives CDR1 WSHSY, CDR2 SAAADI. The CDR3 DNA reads TGCGCCAGCAGTGAAGGGGGGCGCACAGATACGCAGTATTTT. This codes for CASSEGGRTDTQYF.

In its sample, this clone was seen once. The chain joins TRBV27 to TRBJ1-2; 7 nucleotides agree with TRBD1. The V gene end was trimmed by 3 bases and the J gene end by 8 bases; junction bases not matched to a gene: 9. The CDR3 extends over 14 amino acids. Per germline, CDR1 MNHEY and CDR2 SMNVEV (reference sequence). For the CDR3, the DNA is TGTGCCAGCAGTTTTTGGGCAGGGGGTGAAGGCTACACCTTC. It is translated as CASSFWAGGEGYTF.

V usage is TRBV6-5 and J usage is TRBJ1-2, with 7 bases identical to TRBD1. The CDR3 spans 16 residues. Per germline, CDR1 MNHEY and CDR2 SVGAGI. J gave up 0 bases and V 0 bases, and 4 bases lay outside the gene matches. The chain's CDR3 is CASSYSRGQTNYGYTF. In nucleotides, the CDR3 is TGTGCCAGCAGTTACTCGAGGGGACAGACTAACTATGGCTACACCTTC.

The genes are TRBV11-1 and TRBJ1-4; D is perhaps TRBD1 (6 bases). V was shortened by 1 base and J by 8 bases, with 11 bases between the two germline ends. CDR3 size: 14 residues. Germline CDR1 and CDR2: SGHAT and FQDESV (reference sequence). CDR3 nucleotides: TGTGCCAGCAGCTTAGACAGGGTCAGCGAAAAACTGTTTTTT. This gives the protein CASSLDRVSEKLFF.

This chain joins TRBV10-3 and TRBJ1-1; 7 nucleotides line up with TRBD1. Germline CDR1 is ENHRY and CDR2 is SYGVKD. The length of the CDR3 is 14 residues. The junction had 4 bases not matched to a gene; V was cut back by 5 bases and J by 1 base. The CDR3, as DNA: TGTGCCATCAGTTGGGGACAGAGGAACACTGAAGCTTTCTTT. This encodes CAISWGQRNTEAFF.

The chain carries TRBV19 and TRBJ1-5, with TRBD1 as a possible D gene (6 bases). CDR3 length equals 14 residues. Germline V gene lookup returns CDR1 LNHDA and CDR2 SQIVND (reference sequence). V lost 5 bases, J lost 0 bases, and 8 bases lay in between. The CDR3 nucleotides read TGTGCCAGTAGTGGACAGTATAGCAATCAGCCCCAGCATTTT. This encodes CASSGQYSNQPQHF.

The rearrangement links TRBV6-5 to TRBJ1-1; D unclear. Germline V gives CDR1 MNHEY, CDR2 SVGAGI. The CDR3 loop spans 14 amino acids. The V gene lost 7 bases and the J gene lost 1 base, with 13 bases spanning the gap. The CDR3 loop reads CASTYGGWNTEAFF. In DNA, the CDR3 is TGTGCCAGCACCTACGGCGGCTGGAACACTGAAGCTTTCTTT.

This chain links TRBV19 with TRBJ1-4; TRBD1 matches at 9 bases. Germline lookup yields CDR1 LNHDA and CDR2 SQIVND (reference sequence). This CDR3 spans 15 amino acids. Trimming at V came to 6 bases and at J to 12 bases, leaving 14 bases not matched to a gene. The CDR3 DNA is TGTGCCAGTAGGACTACGAGGACAGGGGAGTCGGAACTGTTTTTT. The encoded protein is CASRTTRTGESELFF.

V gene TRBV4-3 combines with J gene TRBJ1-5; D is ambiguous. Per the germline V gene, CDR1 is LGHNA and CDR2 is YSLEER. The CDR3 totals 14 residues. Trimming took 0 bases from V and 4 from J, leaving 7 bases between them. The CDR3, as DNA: TGCGCCAGCAGCCAAGATGGGGTAAATCAGCCCCAGCATTTT. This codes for CASSQDGVNQPQHF.

The CDR3 nucleotides read TGTGCCAGCAGTGAAGACGGGACACCCACAGATACGCAGTATTTT. Encoded protein: CASSEDGTPTDTQYF. The V and J genes are TRBV2 and TRBJ2-3; D is possibly TRBD1 (6 bases). The CDR3 length is 15 residues. Trimming removed 1 base at V and 2 bases at J, with 10 bases between. Germline-derived CDR1 and CDR2 are SNHLY and FYNNEI.

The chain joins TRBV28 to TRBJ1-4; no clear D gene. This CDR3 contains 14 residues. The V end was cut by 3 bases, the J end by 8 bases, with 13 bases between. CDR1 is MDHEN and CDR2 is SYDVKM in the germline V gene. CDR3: CASSFMSGDEKLFF. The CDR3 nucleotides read TGTGCCAGCAGTTTTATGAGTGGAGACGAAAAACTGTTTTTT.

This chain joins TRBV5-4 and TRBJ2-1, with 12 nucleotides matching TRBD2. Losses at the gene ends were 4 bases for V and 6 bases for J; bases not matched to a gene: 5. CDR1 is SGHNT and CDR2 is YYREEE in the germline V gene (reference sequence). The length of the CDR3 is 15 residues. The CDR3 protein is CASSLTSGGSNEQFF. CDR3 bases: TGTGCCAGCAGCCTAACTAGCGGGGGGTCCAATGAGCAGTTCTTC.

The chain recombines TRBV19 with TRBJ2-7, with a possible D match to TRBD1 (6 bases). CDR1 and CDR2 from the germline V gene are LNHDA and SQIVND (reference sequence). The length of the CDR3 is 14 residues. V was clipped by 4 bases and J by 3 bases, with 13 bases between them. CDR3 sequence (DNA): TGTGCCAGTAGTACCGTACCGGGACACTACGAGCAGTACTTC. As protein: CASSTVPGHYEQYF. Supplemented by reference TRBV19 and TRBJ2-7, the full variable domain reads DGGITQSPKYLFRKEGQNVTLSCEQNLNHDAMYWYRQDPGQGLRLIYYSQIVNDFQKGDIAEGYSVSREKKESFPLTVTSAQKNPTAFYLCASSTVPGHYEQYFGPGTRLTVT.

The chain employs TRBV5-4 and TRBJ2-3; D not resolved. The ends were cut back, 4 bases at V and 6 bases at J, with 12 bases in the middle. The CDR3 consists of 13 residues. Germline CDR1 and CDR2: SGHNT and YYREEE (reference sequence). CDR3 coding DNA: TGTGCCAGCAGCCCTCTGGGCTGGGATACGCAGTATTTT. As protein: CASSPLGWDTQYF.

The DNA of the CDR3 is TGTGCCAGCAGCTTGTTCGGACAGGGGGCCAGGGAGCAGTACTTC. Protein: CASSLFGQGAREQYF. The rearrangement uses TRBV5-8 and TRBJ2-7, with TRBD1 matching 11 bases. The CDR3 runs 15 residues. Germline V gives CDR1 SGHTS, CDR2 YDEGEE. V trimming: 1 base; J trimming: 7 bases; junction bases outside the gene matches: 7.

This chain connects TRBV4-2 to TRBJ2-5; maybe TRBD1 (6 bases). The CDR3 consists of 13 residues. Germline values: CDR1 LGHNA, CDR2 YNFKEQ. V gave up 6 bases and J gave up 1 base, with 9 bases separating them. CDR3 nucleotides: TGTGCCAGCAGAGGGACATTCCAAGAGACCCAGTACTTC. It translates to CASRGTFQETQYF.

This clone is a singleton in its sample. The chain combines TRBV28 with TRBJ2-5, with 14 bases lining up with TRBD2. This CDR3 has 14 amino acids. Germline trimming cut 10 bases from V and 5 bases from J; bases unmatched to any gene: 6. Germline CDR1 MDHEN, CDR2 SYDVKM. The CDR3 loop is CATRTSGGSETQYF. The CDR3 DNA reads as TGTGCCACCCGGACTAGCGGGGGGTCTGAGACCCAGTACTTC.

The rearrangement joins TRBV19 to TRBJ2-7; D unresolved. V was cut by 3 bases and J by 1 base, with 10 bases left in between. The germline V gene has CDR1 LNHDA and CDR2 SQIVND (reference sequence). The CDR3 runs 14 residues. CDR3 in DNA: TGTGCCAGTAGTATGGTCCACATATCCTACGAGCAGTACTTC. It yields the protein CASSMVHISYEQYF. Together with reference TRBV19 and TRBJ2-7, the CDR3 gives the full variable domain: DGGITQSPKYLFRKEGQNVTLSCEQNLNHDAMYWYRQDPGQGLRLIYYSQIVNDFQKGDIAEGYSVSREKKESFPLTVTSAQKNPTAFYLCASSMVHISYEQYFGPGTRLTVT.

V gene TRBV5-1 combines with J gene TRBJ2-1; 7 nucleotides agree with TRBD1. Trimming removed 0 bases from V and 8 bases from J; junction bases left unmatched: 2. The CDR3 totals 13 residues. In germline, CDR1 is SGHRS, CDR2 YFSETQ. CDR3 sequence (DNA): TGCGCCAGCAGCTTGGACAGGGGCGATGAGCAGTTCTTC. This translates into CASSLDRGDEQFF.